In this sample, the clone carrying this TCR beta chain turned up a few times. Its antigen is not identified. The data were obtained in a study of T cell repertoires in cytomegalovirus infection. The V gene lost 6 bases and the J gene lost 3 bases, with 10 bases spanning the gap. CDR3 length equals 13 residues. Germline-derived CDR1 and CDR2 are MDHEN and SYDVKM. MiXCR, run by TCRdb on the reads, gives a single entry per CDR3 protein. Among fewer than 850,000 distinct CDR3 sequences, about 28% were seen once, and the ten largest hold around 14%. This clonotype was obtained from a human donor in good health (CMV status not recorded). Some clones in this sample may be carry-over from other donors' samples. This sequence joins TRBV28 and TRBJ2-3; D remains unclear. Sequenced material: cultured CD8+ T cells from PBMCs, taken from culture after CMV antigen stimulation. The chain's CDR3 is CASSRLGTDTQYF. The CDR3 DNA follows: TGTGCCAGCAGCCGCCTGGGGACAGATACGCAGTATTTT.